These 19 T cell receptor beta chains originate from one sample sequenced in a study of blood T cell repertoires in COVID-19. Generated by immunoSEQ multiplex PCR, the TCRdb table keeps only in-frame clones and is missing some. The repertoire includes some 700,000 clones, 75% to 90% of them detected once, and approximately 0.3% sits in the top ten. Source material: peripheral blood. These receptors all come from a woman under 30 with acute or convalescent COVID-19.

This chain links TRBV29-1 with TRBJ2-7; possibly TRBD1 for D (5 bases). CDR1 SQVTM and CDR2 ANQGSEA come from the germline V gene. This CDR3 region has 13 residues. The V and J ends lost 1 base and 3 bases respectively, with 10 bases between them. The CDR3 reads CSVEGGRGYEQYF. The CDR3 DNA follows: TGCAGCGTTGAAGGGGGAAGGGGCTACGAGCAGTACTTC.

This clone has only one observation. V gene TRBV6-6 combines with J gene TRBJ1-2; D ambiguous. This CDR3 is 14 amino acids long. Germline V CDR1 and CDR2: MNHNY, SVGAGI (reference sequence). V was shortened by 0 bases and J by 7 bases, with 12 bases between the two germline ends. The CDR3 bases are TGTGCCAGCAGTTACTCACCAGGACTCGGTGGCTACACCTTC. Translating it yields CASSYSPGLGGYTF.

This clone is a singleton in its sample. The V call is TRBV12-3 or TRBV12-4, the J call TRBJ2-7, with 7 bases identical to TRBD2. Unmatched junction bases numbered 6, after V lost 3 bases and J lost 7 bases. The CDR3 is 13 residues long. CDR3 nucleotide sequence: TGTGCCAGCAGTTTTCTGTTCGGGGGGGAGCAGTACTTC. Amino acid sequence: CASSFLFGGEQYF.

J is TRBJ2-3 and V is TRBV5-4; a possible D gene is TRBD1 (5 bases). The CDR3 consists of 14 residues. The V end was cut by 4 bases, the J end by 0 bases, with 9 bases between. Germline assignment: CDR1 SGHNT and CDR2 YYREEE (reference sequence). The CDR3 coding sequence is TGTGCCAGCAGCAAGGACAAGAGCACAGATACGCAGTATTTT. It codes for CASSKDKSTDTQYF.

The V and J genes are TRBV12-5 and TRBJ2-5, with 7 bases lining up with TRBD1. The CDR3 length is 13 residues. V shed 10 bases, J shed 2 bases, and the junction held 7 bases outside the gene matches. Germline CDR1 is LGHNT and CDR2 is FRNRAP. The CDR3 DNA sequence: TGTGCTACCGCGACAGGGAATCAAGAGACCCAGTACTTC. This codes for CATATGNQETQYF.

V is TRBV11-2 and J is TRBJ1-6; no clear D gene. Germline CDR1 SGHAT, CDR2 FQNNGV. The V and J ends lost 5 bases and 7 bases respectively, with 12 bases between them. This CDR3 contains 14 residues. The CDR3 region has the DNA TGTGCCAGCAGCAACCCGGCAGCGAATTCACCCCTCCACTTT. Translated: CASSNPAANSPLHF.

The chain carries TRBV6-5 and TRBJ1-1, with D unresolved. V lost 2 bases and J 7 bases, leaving 11 bases between the germline ends. The CDR3 contains 13 residues. Per germline, CDR1 MNHEY and CDR2 SVGAGI. The CDR3 DNA reads as TGTGCCAGCAGTTACATCGGTAATAGTGAAGCTTTCTTT. The encoded protein is CASSYIGNSEAFF.

CDR3 sequence reads: CASREQGKKETQYF. The CDR3, as DNA: TGTGCCAGCAGGGAACAGGGAAAGAAAGAGACCCAGTACTTC. The chain joins TRBV2 to TRBJ2-5; D is perhaps TRBD1 (6 bases). V lost 6 bases and J lost 3, with 14 bases in between. Germline V gene lookup returns CDR1 SNHLY and CDR2 FYNNEI. This CDR3 has 14 amino acids.

The chain has TRBV6-5 and TRBJ1-4, with 7 bases aligning to TRBD1. The CDR3 consists of 14 residues. Trimming at V came to 8 bases and at J to 4 bases, leaving 7 bases not matched to a gene. The V gene's germline CDR1 is MNHEY and CDR2 SVGAGI. The CDR3, as DNA: TGTGCCAGCCGAGCAGGGACAGTTAATGAAAAACTGTTTTTT. It specifies CASRAGTVNEKLFF.

V gene TRBV28 combines with J gene TRBJ2-1, with TRBD2 identical over 9 bases. This CDR3 spans 13 amino acids. V dropped 6 bases and J dropped 7; count of bases not matched to a gene: 4. CDR1 and CDR2 from the germline V gene are MDHEN and SYDVKM. The CDR3, as DNA: TGTGCCAGCAGAATGAGCGGGGGGAATGAGCAGTTCTTC. Amino acid sequence: CASRMSGGNEQFF.

The chain combines TRBV2 with TRBJ2-3; 10 bases fit TRBD1. Germline CDR1 and CDR2: SNHLY and FYNNEI. This CDR3 contains 14 residues. V gave up 7 bases and J gave up 5 bases; unmatched junction bases: 6. In DNA form, the CDR3 reads TGTGCCAGCATGGGGACAGGGGCGTTAGATACGCAGTATTTT. The encoded protein is CASMGTGALDTQYF.

The rearrangement joins TRBV5-4 to TRBJ1-2, with 8 bases matching TRBD1. The CDR3 covers 13 residues. Germline CDR1 and CDR2: SGHNT and YYREEE (reference sequence). Germline trimming cut 4 bases from V and 5 bases from J; bases unmatched to any gene: 4. CDR3 sequence: CASSKGQEYGYTF. Written as DNA, the CDR3 is TGTGCCAGCAGCAAGGGACAGGAGTATGGCTACACCTTC.

Concerning this clone itself: With a much larger clone just one base away, this may be a read error. This chain uses TRBV28 with TRBJ1-1; D might be TRBD1 (5 bases). The CDR3 extends over 12 amino acids. Germline V lookup: CDR1 MDHEN, CDR2 SYDVKM. V was clipped by 5 bases and J by 3 bases, with 7 bases between them. The CDR3 region has the DNA TGTGCCAGCAGTCCAGGGTACACTGAAGCTTTCTTT. Its translation: CASSPGYTEAFF.

This chain connects TRBV6-2 or TRBV6-3 to TRBJ1-2; TRBD1 matches at 8 bases. V lost 5 bases, J lost 8 bases, and 7 bases stayed unmatched. CDR3 length: 13 residues. Germline V gives CDR1 MNHEY, CDR2 SVGEGT. CDR3 bases: TGTGCCAGCAGTCGGACAGGGACGAACGGCTACACCTTC. Translated: CASSRTGTNGYTF.

This chain joins TRBV7-9 and TRBJ1-2; 7 nucleotides line up with TRBD1. CDR1 is SEHNR, CDR2 FQNEAQ, per germline (reference sequence). CDR3 length equals 17 residues. Germline trimming cut 6 bases from V and 7 bases from J; bases unmatched to any gene: 20. This chain's CDR3 is CASSMTGTVESALGYTF. The CDR3 DNA reads TGTGCCAGCAGTATGACCGGGACAGTGGAATCGGCACTTGGCTACACCTTC.

Notes on this clone: The sample contains more than one DNA sequence encoding this CDR3. The chain carries TRBV6-5 and TRBJ1-1; D might be TRBD1 (5 bases). The CDR3 has 11 amino acids. With 6 bases removed from V and 7 bases from J, the gap between germline ends came to 9 bases. The germline V gene has CDR1 MNHEY and CDR2 SVGAGI. Here the CDR3 DNA reads TGTGCCAGCAGGACGGGGGTTGAAGCTTTCTTT. Protein product: CASRTGVEAFF.

This chain uses TRBV30 with TRBJ1-5; TRBD1 matches at 9 bases. V gave up 2 bases and J gave up 6 bases; unmatched junction bases: 5. Germline V gives CDR1 GTSNPN, CDR2 SVGIG (reference sequence). CDR3 length: 14 amino acids. The CDR3 loop is CAWSQGQGGQPQHF. The CDR3 DNA sequence: TGTGCCTGGAGTCAGGGACAGGGTGGTCAGCCCCAGCATTTT.

The chain combines TRBV28 with TRBJ2-7, with TRBD1 identical over 7 bases. Germline loops: CDR1 MDHEN, CDR2 SYDVKM. CDR3 length: 13 amino acids. Losses at the gene ends were 1 base for V and 5 bases for J; bases not matched to a gene: 2. The CDR3 coding sequence is TGTGCCAGCAGTTTATCCGACAGGGACGAGCAGTACTTC. It specifies CASSLSDRDEQYF.

This chain's CDR3 is CASSQVTQNNGYTF. The CDR3 bases are TGTGCCAGCAGCCAAGTAACCCAGAATAATGGCTACACCTTC. The chain recombines TRBV3-1 (or the pseudogene TRBV3-2) with TRBJ1-2, with D hard to call. The CDR3 has 14 residues. V lost 1 base to trimming and J lost 6 bases, with 12 bases between them. Per germline, CDR1 LGHDT and CDR2 YNNKEL (reference sequence).